The text below deals with one T cell receptor (beta chain). The length of the CDR3 is 16 residues. V was clipped by 1 base and J by 6 bases, with 19 bases between them. The germline gives CDR1 SNHLY, CDR2 FYNNEI. The sample comes from a study of blood T cell repertoires in COVID-19. Study background: The United States, Italy and Spain were the sources of the acute and convalescent COVID-19 samples. PBMCs, B-cell-depleted T cells, or T cells provided the cDNA or gDNA that made up the material.

In the authors' workflow: Amplifying reference gene primers gave estimates of nucleated cell counts. Data came from immunoSEQ multiplex PCR; TCRdb stores just in-frame clones and leaves some out. The D gene and trimming were derived from the DNA, and the V and J assignments and clone size from that table. The data show 140,000 or so clones, approximately 85% seen once. The sequence came from a man aged 45-60 years with acute or convalescent COVID-19. The sequenced sample was peripheral blood. The chain recombines TRBV2 with TRBJ2-7, with D tentatively TRBD1 (7 bases). The CDR3 loop is CASSEVAAGGGFEQYF. DNA of the CDR3: TGTGCCAGCAGTGAAGTGGCGGCAGGGGGAGGATTCGAGCAGTACTTC.